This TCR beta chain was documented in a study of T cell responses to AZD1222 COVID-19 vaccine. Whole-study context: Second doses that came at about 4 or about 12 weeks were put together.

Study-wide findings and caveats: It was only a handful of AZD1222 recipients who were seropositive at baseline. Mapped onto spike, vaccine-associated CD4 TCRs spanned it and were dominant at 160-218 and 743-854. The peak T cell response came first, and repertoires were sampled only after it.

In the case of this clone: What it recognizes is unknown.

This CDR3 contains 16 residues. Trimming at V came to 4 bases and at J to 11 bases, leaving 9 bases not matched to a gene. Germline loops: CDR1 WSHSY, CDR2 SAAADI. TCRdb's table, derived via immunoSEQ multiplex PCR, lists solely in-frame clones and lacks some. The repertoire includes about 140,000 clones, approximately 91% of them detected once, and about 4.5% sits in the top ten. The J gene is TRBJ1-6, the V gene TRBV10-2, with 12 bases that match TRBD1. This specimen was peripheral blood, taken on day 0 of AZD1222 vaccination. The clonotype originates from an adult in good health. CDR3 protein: CASSGGTGGIQAPLHF. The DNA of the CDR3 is TGCGCCAGCAGTGGGGGGACAGGGGGCATACAAGCACCCCTCCACTTT.